This passage covers 11 T cell receptor beta chains from one sample sequenced in a study of cytomegalovirus exposure and HLA in healthy donors. 60 Vbeta and 13 Jbeta primers were used in PCR. This table comes from immunoSEQ multiplex PCR, and its TCRdb copy is limited to in-frame clones, with some not included. The sample table sets out around 33,000 clones. The sequenced sample was PBMCs. These receptor sequences come from a woman aged 40 to 49 in good health and CMV-seropositive.

The chain joins TRBV9 to TRBJ2-1; tentatively, D is TRBD2 (6 bases). The CDR3 extends over 13 amino acids. V was clipped by 2 bases and J by 7 bases, with 10 bases between them. Germline V gene sequence: CDR1 SGDLS, CDR2 YYNGEE. The CDR3 here is CASSVAEGNEQFF. The DNA for the CDR3 is TGTGCCAGCAGCGTGGCGGAGGGGAATGAGCAGTTCTTC.

The CDR3 region is CASSVGLAGGVETQYF. DNA for the CDR3: TGTGCCAGCAGCGTAGGACTAGCGGGAGGTGTGGAGACCCAGTACTTC. The V and J genes are TRBV9 and TRBJ2-5; the match to TRBD2 covers 13 bases. The CDR3 is 16 amino acids. The V and J ends lost 0 bases and 5 bases, in that order; junction bases with no gene match: 4. Germline assignment: CDR1 SGDLS and CDR2 YYNGEE.

This rearrangement joins TRBV10-3 to TRBJ1-1; D is perhaps TRBD1 (5 bases). This CDR3 has 14 residues. V lost 11 bases to trimming and J lost 3 bases, with 19 bases between them. CDR1 and CDR2 (germline): ENHRY, SYGVKD. CDR3 sequence reads: CAVGAQTYYTEAFF. CDR3 nucleotide sequence: TGTGCCGTTGGGGCTCAGACATATTACACTGAAGCTTTCTTT.

This rearrangement joins TRBV6-5 to TRBJ2-7; a possible D gene is TRBD2 (6 bases). This CDR3 comprises 16 residues. Looked up from germline, CDR1 is MNHEY and CDR2 is SVGAGI. V dropped 6 bases and J dropped 2 bases, with 20 bases sitting between them. The CDR3 nucleotides read TGTGCCAGCAGATACGCCGGGAGCGGAAAGACCTACGAGCAGTACTTC. The encoded protein is CASRYAGSGKTYEQYF.

The CDR3 sequence is CASRDLDRGGNEQFF. CDR3 nucleotides: TGTGCCAGCAGGGACTTGGACAGGGGAGGCAATGAGCAGTTCTTC. V gene TRBV7-3 combines with J gene TRBJ2-1; 9 nucleotides agree with TRBD1. The V gene end was trimmed by 6 bases and the J gene end by 6 bases; junction bases not matched to a gene: 9. The V gene's germline CDR1 is SGHTA and CDR2 FQGTGA. The CDR3 is 15 residues long.

CDR3 bases: TGCGCCAGCAGCTTGGACAGGGTGACCTACGAGCAGTACTTC. Translating it yields CASSLDRVTYEQYF. The J gene is TRBJ2-7, the V gene TRBV5-1; TRBD1 might be the D (6 bases). This CDR3 region has 14 residues. Trimming pared 0 bases from V and 2 bases from J, leaving 9 bases between. Germline V gene data show CDR1 as SGHRS and CDR2 as YFSETQ.

As concerns this clone: One end of the junction fails to match germline, which may point to a read error. The chain recombines TRBV6-1 with TRBJ1-5; D gene uncertain. This CDR3 spans 15 amino acids. The germline gives CDR1 MNHNS, CDR2 SASEGT. This CDR3 reads CASSEIAGGRQHQHF. CDR3 bases: TGTGCCAGCAGTGAAATTGCGGGAGGGCGGCAGCACCAGCATTTT.

In regard to this clone: The same CDR3 is also encoded by other DNA sequences in this sample. The chain employs TRBV20-1 and TRBJ1-5; D is unclear. The V gene's germline CDR1 is DFQATT and CDR2 SNEGSKA (reference sequence). The V gene lost 6 bases and the J gene lost 9 bases, with 12 bases spanning the gap. The CDR3 totals 11 residues. In DNA form, the CDR3 reads TGCAGTGCATCAGAGGGTGGGCCCCAGCATTTT. As protein: CSASEGGPQHF.

The V call is TRBV7-9, the J call TRBJ2-1, with TRBD2 identical over 13 bases. V gave up 4 bases and J gave up 0 bases; unmatched junction bases: 9. This CDR3 spans 19 amino acids. Germline CDR1 reads SEHNR; CDR2 reads FQNEAQ (reference sequence). CDR3 sequence (DNA): TGTGCCAGCAGCTCGCGACTAGCGGGAGGACCGAGCTCCTACAATGAGCAGTTCTTC. Translating gives CASSSRLAGGPSSYNEQFF.

The CDR3 region has the DNA TGTGCCTGGCTGTCCGGGACAGGGTACACCGGGGAGCTGTTTTTT. Its translation: CAWLSGTGYTGELFF. The J gene is TRBJ2-2, the V gene TRBV30, with 9 bases aligning to TRBD1. This CDR3 has 15 residues. Germline V gene data show CDR1 as GTSNPN and CDR2 as SVGIG (reference sequence). V was pared by 5 bases and J by 3 bases, with 7 bases of the junction left unmatched.

The chain carries TRBV2 and TRBJ1-2; 7 bases agree with TRBD1. J was trimmed by 2 bases and V by 4 bases; bases with no gene match: 1. This CDR3 is 13 amino acids long. The V gene's germline CDR1 is SNHLY and CDR2 FYNNEI. CDR3 in amino acids: CASSVGQNYGYTF. The CDR3 DNA is TGTGCCAGCAGTGTGGGACAGAACTATGGCTACACCTTC. Drawing the rest from reference TRBV2 and TRBJ1-2, the complete variable domain is EPEVTQTPSHQVTQMGQEVILRCVPISNHLYFYWYRQILGQKVEFLVSFYNNEISEKSEIFDDQFSVERPDGSNFTLKIRSTKLEDSAMYFCASSVGQNYGYTFGSGTRLTVV.